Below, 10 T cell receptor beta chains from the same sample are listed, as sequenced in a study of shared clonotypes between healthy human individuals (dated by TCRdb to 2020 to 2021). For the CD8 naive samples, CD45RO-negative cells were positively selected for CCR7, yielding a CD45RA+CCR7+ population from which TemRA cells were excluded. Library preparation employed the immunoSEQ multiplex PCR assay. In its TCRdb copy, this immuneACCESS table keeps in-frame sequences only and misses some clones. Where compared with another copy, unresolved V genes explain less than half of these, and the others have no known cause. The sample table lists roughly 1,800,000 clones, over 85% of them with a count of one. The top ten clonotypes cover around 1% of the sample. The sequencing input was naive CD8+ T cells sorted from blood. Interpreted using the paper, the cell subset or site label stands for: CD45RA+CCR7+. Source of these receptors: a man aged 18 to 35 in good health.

This CDR3 reads CASSEGEGYNEQFF. The DNA of the CDR3 is TGCGCCAGCAGTGAGGGAGAAGGCTACAATGAGCAGTTCTTC. This sequence joins TRBV10-2 and TRBJ2-1; D is ambiguous. CDR3 size: 14 residues. Germline lookup yields CDR1 WSHSY and CDR2 SAAADI. Trimming took off 2 bases at V and 3 bases at J, with 8 bases between the two ends.

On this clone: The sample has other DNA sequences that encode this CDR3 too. The CDR3 coding sequence is TGTGCCAGCAGCGTAGTAGGAGGCTCCTACGAGCAGTACTTC. Translation: CASSVVGGSYEQYF. The genes are TRBV9 and TRBJ2-7; a weak D match, TRBD2 (5 bases). The length of the CDR3 is 14 residues. CDR1 SGDLS and CDR2 YYNGEE come from the germline V gene. The germline V and J ends were trimmed by 0 bases and 0 bases, with 7 bases remaining between them. Complete variable domain (other parts from reference TRBV9 and TRBJ2-7): DSGVTQTPKHLITATGQRVTLRCSPRSGDLSVYWYQQSLDQGLQFLIQYYNGEERAKGNILERFSAQQFPDLHSELNLSSLELGDSALYFCASSVVGGSYEQYFGPGTRLTVT.

The CDR3, as DNA: TGTGCCAGCAGCTTAGAGGGGGGCATGAACACTGAAGCTTTCTTT. This gives the protein CASSLEGGMNTEAFF. This rearrangement joins TRBV13 to TRBJ1-1, with D possibly being TRBD1 (6 bases). V was clipped by 1 base and J by 0 bases, with 9 bases between them. Germline assignment: CDR1 PRHDT and CDR2 FYEKMQ (reference sequence). There are 15 residues in the CDR3.

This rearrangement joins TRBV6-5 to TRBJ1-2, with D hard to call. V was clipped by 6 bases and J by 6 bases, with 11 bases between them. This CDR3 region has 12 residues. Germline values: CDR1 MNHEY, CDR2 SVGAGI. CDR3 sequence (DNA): TGTGCCAGCAGCACCGGGCCCCATGGCTACACCTTC. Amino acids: CASSTGPHGYTF.

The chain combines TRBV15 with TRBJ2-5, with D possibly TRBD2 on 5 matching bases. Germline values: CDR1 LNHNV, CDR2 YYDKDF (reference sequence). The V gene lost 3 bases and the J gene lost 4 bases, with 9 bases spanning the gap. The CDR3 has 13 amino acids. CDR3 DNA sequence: TGTGCCACCAGCAGTGATAGCGCAGAGACCCAGTACTTC. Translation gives CATSSDSAETQYF.

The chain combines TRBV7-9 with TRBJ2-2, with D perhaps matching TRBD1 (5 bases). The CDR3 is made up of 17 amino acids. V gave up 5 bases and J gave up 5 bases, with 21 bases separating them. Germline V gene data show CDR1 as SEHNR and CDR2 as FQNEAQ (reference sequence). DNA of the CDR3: TGTGCCAGCAGCCACCACCCGGCAGGGCTTGTAACCGGGGAGCTGTTTTTT. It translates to CASSHHPAGLVTGELFF.

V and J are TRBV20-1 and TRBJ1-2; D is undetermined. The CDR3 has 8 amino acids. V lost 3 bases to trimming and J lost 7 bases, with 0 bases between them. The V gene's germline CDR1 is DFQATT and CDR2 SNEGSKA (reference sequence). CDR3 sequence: CSASGYTF. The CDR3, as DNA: TGCAGTGCTAGTGGCTACACCTTC.

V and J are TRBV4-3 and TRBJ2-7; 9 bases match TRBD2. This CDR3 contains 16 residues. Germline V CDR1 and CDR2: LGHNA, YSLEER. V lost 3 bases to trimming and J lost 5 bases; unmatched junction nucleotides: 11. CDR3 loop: CASSQGLAGSKNEQYF. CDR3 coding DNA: TGCGCCAGCAGCCAGGGACTAGCCGGGAGTAAGAACGAGCAGTACTTC.

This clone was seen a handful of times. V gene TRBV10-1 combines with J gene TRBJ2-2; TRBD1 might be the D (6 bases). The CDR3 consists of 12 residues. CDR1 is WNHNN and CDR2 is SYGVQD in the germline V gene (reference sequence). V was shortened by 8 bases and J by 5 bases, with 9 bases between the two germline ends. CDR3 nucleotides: TGCGCCAGCTCAACAGGGACCGGGGAGCTGTTTTTT. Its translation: CASSTGTGELFF.

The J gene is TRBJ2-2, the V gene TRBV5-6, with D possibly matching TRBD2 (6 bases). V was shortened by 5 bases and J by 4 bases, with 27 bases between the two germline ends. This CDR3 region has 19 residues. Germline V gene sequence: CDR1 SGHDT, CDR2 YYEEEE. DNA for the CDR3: TGTGCCAGCAGGGGAGGTTTGGCCCCATACCCTAGCTCCACCGGGGAGCTGTTTTTT. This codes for CASRGGLAPYPSSTGELFF. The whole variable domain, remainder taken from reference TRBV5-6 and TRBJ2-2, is DAGVTQSPTHLIKTRGQQVTLRCSPKSGHDTVSWYQQALGQGPQFIFQYYEEEERQRGNFPDRFSGHQFPNYSSELNVNALLLGDSALYLCASRGGLAPYPSSTGELFFGEGSRLTVL.